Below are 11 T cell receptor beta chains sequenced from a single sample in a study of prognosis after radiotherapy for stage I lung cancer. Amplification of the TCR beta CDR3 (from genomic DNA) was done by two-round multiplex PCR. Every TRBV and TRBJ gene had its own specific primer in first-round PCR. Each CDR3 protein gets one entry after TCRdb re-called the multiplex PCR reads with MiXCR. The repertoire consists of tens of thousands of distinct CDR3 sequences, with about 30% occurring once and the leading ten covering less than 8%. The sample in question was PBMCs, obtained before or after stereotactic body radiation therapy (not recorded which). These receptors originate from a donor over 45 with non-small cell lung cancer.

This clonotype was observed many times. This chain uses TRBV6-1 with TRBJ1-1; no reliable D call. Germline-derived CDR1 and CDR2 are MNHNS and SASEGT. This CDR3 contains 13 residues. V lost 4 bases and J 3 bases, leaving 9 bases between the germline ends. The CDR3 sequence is CASSVRTDTEAFF. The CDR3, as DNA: TGTGCCAGCAGTGTTAGGACGGACACTGAAGCTTTCTTT.

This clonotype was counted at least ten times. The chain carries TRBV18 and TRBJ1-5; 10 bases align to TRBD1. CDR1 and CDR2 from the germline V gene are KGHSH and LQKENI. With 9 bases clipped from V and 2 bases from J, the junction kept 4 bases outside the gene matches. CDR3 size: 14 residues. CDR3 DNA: TGTGCCAGTTCCGGGACAGGGGGCAATCAGCCCCAGCATTTT. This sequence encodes CASSGTGGNQPQHF. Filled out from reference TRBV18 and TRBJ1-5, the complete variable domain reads NAGVMQNPRHLVRRRGQEARLRCSPMKGHSHVYWYRQLPEEGLKFMVYLQKENIIDESGMPKERFSAEFPKEGPSILRIQQVVRGDSAAYFCASSGTGGNQPQHFGDGTRLSIL.

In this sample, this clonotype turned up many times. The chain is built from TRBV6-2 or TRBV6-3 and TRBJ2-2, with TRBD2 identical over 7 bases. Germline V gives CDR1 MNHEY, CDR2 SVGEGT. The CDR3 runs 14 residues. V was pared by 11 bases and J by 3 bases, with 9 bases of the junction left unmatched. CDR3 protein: CACVGGTHTGELFF. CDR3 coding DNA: TGTGCCTGCGTGGGGGGGACCCACACCGGGGAGCTGTTTTTT.

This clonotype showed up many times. The CDR3 DNA reads as TGCGCCAGCAGCCTCGGCCAGCGGGGGGGCCAAGAGACCCAGTACTTC. This encodes CASSLGQRGGQETQYF. The chain has TRBV5-1 and TRBJ2-5, with 10 bases identical to TRBD2. The germline V gene encodes CDR1 SGHRS and CDR2 YFSETQ. The CDR3 is 16 residues long. V was pared by 4 bases and J by 1 base, with 7 bases of the junction left unmatched.

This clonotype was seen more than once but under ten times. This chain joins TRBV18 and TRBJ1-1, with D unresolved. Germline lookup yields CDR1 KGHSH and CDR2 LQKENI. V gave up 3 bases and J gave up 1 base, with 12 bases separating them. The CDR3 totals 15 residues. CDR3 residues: CASSPAPTANTEAFF. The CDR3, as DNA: TGTGCCAGCTCACCGGCACCCACAGCGAACACTGAAGCTTTCTTT.

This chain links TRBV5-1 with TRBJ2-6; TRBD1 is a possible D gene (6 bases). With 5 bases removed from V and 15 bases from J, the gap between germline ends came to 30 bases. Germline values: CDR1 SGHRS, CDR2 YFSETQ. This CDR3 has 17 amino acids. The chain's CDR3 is CASRWRTAPSGANSLTF. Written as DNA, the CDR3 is TGCGCCAGCAGGTGGAGGACAGCTCCCTCTGGGGCCAACTCCCTGACTTTC.

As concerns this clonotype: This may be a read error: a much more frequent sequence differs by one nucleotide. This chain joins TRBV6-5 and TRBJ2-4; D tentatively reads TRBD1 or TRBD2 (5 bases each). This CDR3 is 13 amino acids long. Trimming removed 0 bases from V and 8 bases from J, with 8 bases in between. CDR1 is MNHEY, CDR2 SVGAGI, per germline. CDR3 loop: CASSYSGEDIQYF. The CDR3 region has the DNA TGTGCCAGCAGTTACTCGGGGGAAGACATTCAGTACTTC.

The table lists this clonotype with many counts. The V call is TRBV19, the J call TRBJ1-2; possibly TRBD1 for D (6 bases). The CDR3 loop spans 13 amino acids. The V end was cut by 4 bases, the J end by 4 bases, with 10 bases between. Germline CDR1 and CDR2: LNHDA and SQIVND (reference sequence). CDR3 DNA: TGTGCCAGTAGTAACAGGGACCTCTATGGCTACACCTTC. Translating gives CASSNRDLYGYTF.

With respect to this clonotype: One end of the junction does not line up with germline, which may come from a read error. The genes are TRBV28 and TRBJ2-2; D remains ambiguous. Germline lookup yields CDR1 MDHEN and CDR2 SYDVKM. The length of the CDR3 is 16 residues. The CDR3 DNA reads TGTGCCAGCAGCTCCCCTTGGGTGCTCAACACCTGGGAGCTGTTTTTT. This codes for CASSSPWVLNTWELFF.

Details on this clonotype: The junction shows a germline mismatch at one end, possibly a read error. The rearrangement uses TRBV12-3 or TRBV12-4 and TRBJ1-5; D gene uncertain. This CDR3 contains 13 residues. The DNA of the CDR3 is TGTGCCAGCAGTTTTACGTGGAATCAGCCCCATCATTTT. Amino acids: CASSFTWNQPHHF.

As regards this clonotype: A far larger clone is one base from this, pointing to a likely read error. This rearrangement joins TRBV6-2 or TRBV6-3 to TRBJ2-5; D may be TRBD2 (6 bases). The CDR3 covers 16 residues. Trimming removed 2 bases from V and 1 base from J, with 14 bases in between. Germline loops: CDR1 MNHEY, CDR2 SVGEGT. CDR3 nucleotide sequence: TGTGCCAGCAGTTACACTTCATCAGCGGGCCAAGAGACCCAGTACTTC. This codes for CASSYTSSAGQETQYF.